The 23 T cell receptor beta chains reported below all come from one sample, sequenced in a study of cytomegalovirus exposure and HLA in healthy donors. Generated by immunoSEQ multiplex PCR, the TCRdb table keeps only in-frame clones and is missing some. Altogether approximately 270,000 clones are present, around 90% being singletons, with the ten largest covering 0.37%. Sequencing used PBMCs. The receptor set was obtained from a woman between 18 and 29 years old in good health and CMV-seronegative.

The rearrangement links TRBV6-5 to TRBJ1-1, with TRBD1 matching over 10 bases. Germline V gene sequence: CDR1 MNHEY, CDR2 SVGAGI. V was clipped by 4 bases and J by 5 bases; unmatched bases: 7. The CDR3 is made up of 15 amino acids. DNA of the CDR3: TGTGCCAGCAGTTCACCGACAGGGGGCTTAACTGAAGCTTTCTTT. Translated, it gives CASSSPTGGLTEAFF.

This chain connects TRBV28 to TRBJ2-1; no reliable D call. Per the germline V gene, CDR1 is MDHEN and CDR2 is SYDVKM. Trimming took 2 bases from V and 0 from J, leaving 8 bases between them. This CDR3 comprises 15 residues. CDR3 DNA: TGTGCCAGCAGTTTAGTCCCTACCTCCTACAATGAGCAGTTCTTC. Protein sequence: CASSLVPTSYNEQFF. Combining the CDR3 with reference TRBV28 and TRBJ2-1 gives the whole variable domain DVKVTQSSRYLVKRTGEKVFLECVQDMDHENMFWYRQDPGLGLRLIYFSYDVKMKEKGDIPEGYSVSREKKERFSLILESASTNQTSMYLCASSLVPTSYNEQFFGPGTRLTVL.

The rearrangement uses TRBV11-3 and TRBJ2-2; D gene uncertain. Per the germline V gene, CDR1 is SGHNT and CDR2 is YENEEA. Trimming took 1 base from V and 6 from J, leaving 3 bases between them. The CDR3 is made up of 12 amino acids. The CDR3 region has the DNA TGTGCCAGCAGCTTAGCCTCCGGGGAGCTGTTTTTT. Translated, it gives CASSLASGELFF.

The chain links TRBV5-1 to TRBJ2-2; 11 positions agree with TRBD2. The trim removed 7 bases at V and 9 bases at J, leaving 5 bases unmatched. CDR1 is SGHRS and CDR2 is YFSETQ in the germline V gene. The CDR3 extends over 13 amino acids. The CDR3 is CASSGTSGRELFF. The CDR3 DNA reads TGCGCCAGCTCGGGGACTAGCGGCCGGGAGCTGTTTTTT.

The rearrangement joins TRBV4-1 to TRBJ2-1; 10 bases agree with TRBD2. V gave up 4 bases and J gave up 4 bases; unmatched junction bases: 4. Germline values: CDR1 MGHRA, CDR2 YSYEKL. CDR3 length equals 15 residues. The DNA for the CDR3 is TGCGCCAGCAGCCCGACTAGCGGGCTATACAATGAGCAGTTCTTC. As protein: CASSPTSGLYNEQFF.

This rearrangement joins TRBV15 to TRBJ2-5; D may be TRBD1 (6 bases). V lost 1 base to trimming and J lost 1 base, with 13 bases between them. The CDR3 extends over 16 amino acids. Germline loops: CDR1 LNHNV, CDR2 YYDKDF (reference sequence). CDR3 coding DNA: TGTGCCACCAGCAGAGGGGGGCGTGGGGGCCAAGAGACCCAGTACTTC. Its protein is CATSRGGRGGQETQYF.

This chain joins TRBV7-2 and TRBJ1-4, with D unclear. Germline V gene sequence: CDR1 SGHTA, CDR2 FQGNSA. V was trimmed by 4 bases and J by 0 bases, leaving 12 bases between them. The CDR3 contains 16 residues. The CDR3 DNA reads TGTGCCAGCAGCTCGGGGATCTTTACAACTAATGAAAAACTGTTTTTT. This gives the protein CASSSGIFTTNEKLFF.

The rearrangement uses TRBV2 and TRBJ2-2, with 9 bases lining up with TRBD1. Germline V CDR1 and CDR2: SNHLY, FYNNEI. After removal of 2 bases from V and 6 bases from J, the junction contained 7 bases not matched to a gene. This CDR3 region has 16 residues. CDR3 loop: CASSESGTGWAGELFF. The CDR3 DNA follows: TGTGCCAGCAGTGAATCCGGGACAGGGTGGGCCGGGGAGCTGTTTTTT.

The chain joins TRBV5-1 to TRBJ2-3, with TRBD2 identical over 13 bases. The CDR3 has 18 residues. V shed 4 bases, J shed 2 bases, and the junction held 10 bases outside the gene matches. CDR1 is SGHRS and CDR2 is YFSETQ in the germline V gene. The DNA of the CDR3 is TGCGCCAGCAGCGGCCGTCCGGGACTAGCGGGGCCCACAGATACGCAGTATTTT. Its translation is CASSGRPGLAGPTDTQYF. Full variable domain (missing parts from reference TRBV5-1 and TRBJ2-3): KAGVTQTPRYLIKTRGQQVTLSCSPISGHRSVSWYQQTPGQGLQFLFEYFSETQRNKGNFPGRFSGRQFSNSRSEMNVSTLELGDSALYLCASSGRPGLAGPTDTQYFGPGTRLTVL.

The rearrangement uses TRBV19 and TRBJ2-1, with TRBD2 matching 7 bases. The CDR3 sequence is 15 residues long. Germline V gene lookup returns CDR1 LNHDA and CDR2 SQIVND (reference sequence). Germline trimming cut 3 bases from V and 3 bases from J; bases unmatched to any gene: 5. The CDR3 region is CASSMAGDYYNEQFF. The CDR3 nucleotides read TGTGCCAGTAGTATGGCGGGGGACTACTACAATGAGCAGTTCTTC.

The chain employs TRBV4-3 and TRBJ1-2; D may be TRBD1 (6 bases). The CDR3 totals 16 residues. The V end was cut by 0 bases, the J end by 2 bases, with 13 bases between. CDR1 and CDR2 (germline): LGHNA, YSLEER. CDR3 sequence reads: CASSQERGGRNYGYTF. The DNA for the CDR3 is TGCGCCAGCAGCCAAGAAAGGGGGGGTAGGAACTATGGCTACACCTTC.

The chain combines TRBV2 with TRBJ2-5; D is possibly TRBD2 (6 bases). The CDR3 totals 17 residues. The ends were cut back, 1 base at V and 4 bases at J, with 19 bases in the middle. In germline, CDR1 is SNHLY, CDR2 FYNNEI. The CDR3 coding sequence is TGTGCCAGCAGTGAAGGGACTGGGGCTAGCGATCGAGAGACCCAGTACTTC. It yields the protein CASSEGTGASDRETQYF. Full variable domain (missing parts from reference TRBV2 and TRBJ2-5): EPEVTQTPSHQVTQMGQEVILRCVPISNHLYFYWYRQILGQKVEFLVSFYNNEISEKSEIFDDQFSVERPDGSNFTLKIRSTKLEDSAMYFCASSEGTGASDRETQYFGPGTRLLVL.

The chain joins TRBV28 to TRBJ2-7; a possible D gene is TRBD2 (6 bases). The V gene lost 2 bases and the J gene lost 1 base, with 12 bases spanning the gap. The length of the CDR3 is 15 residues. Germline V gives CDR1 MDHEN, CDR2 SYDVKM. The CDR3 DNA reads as TGTGCCAGCAGTTTAGAGTGGGGGACTTCCTACGAGCAGTACTTC. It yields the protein CASSLEWGTSYEQYF.

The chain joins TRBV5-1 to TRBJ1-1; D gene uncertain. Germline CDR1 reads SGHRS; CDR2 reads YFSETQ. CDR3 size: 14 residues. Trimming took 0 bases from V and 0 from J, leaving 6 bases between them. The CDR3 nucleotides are TGCGCCAGCAGCTTGGGCGGATTGAACACTGAAGCTTTCTTT. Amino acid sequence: CASSLGGLNTEAFF.

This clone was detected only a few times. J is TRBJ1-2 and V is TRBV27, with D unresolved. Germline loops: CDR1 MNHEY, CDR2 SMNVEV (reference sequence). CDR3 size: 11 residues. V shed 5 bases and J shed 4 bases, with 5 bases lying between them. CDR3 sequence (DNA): TGTGCCAGCAGTCCGGGCTATGGCTACACCTTC. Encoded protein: CASSPGYGYTF.

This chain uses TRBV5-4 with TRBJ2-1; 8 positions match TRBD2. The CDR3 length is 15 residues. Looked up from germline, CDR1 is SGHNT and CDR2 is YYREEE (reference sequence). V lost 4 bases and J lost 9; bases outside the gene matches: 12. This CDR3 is CASSPFGGAKGEQFF. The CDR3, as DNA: TGTGCCAGCAGCCCGTTCGGGGGGGCGAAGGGTGAGCAGTTCTTC.

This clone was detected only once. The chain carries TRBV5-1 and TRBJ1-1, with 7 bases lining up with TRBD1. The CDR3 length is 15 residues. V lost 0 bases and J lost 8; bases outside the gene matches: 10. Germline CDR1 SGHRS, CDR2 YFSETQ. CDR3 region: CASSLGQGFSLEAFF. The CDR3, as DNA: TGCGCCAGCAGCTTGGGACAGGGCTTTTCCCTCGAAGCTTTCTTT. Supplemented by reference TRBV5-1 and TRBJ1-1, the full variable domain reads KAGVTQTPRYLIKTRGQQVTLSCSPISGHRSVSWYQQTPGQGLQFLFEYFSETQRNKGNFPGRFSGRQFSNSRSEMNVSTLELGDSALYLCASSLGQGFSLEAFFGQGTRLTVV.

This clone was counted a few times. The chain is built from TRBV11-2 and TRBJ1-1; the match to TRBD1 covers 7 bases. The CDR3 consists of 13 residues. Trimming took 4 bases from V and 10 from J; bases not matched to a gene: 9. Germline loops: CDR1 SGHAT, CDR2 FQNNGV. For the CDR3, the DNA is TGTGCCAGCAGCTGGGTGGAGGGGACAGTAGCTTTCTTT. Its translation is CASSWVEGTVAFF.

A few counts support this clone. This CDR3 is CASDHGTGSTDTQYF. The DNA of the CDR3 is TGTGCCAGCGACCATGGGACAGGGTCCACAGATACGCAGTATTTT. The chain uses TRBV7-2 and TRBJ2-3, with 9 bases identical to TRBD1. The V and J ends lost 8 bases and 2 bases, in that order; junction bases with no gene match: 8. The germline V gene encodes CDR1 SGHTA and CDR2 FQGNSA. The length of the CDR3 is 15 residues.

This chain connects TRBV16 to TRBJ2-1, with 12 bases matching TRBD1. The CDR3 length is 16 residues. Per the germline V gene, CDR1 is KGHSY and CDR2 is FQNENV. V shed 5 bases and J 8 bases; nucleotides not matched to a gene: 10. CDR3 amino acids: CASSASPGTGGHEQFF. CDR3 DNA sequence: TGTGCCAGCAGCGCATCCCCCGGGACAGGGGGCCATGAGCAGTTCTTC.

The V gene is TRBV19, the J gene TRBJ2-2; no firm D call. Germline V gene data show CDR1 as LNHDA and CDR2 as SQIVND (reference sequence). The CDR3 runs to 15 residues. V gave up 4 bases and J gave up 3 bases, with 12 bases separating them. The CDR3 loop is CASSRSDSYTGELFF. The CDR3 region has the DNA TGTGCCAGTAGTAGGTCAGATTCATACACCGGGGAGCTGTTTTTT.

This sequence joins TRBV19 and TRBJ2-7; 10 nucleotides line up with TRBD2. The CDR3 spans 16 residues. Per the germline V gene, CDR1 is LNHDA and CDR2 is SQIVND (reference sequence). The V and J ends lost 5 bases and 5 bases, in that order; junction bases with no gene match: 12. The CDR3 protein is CASSPWGAGGLHEQYF. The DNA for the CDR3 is TGTGCCAGTAGTCCCTGGGGAGCGGGGGGGCTCCACGAGCAGTACTTC.

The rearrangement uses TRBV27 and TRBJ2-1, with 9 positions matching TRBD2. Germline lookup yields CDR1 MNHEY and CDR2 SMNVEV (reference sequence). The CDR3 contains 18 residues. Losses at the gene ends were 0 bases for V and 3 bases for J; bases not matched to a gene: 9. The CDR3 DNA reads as TGTGCCAGCAGTTTATCCAGCGGGGGGCTGGGGGTCTACAATGAGCAGTTCTTC. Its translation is CASSLSSGGLGVYNEQFF.